Following are 22 T cell receptor beta chains from one sample sequenced in a study of breast tumors, draining lymph nodes, adjacent tissues. TCRdb fed the multiplex PCR reads into MiXCR, producing one record per CDR3 protein. This table has over 70,000 distinct CDR3 sequences, approximately 31% appearing once. Samples came from axillary lymph nodes draining the breast cancer. Source material: axillary lymph node tissue. These receptors were obtained from a female donor with breast cancer. Some clones in this sample may be carry-over from other donors' samples.

This clonotype was picked up many times. The rearrangement links TRBV30 to TRBJ1-2; maybe TRBD1 (5 bases). The CDR3 sequence is 12 residues long. The germline gives CDR1 GTSNPN, CDR2 SVGIG (reference sequence). V was cut by 5 bases and J by 7 bases, with 14 bases left in between. CDR3 loop: CAWAPEGPGYTF. The CDR3 DNA sequence: TGTGCCTGGGCCCCGGAGGGACCTGGCTACACCTTC.

This clonotype was seen many times. The V call is TRBV4-3, the J call TRBJ2-1; D not resolved. V was pared by 0 bases and J by 0 bases, with 9 bases between. CDR1 is LGHNA and CDR2 is YSLEER in the germline V gene. This CDR3 has 16 amino acids. The CDR3 nucleotides read TGCGCCAGCAGCCAAGATAGATCGGGCTCCTACAATGAGCAGTTCTTC. Its protein product is CASSQDRSGSYNEQFF.

V is TRBV7-9 and J is TRBJ2-7; D unresolved. In germline, CDR1 is SEHNR, CDR2 FQNEAQ (reference sequence). V dropped 5 bases and J dropped 3 bases, with 11 bases sitting between them. The CDR3 sequence is 13 residues long. CDR3 sequence (DNA): TGTGCCAGCAGCGTTGGTTTGGGCTACGAGCAGTACTTC. Its translation is CASSVGLGYEQYF.

This clonotype was detected ten times or more. This sequence joins TRBV7-6 and TRBJ2-3; D gene ambiguous. The V gene lost 3 bases and the J gene lost 1 base, with 8 bases spanning the gap. The CDR3 is 14 amino acids. The germline V gene has CDR1 SGHVS and CDR2 FNYEAQ. The CDR3, as DNA: TGTGCCAGCAGCTTGAGACTGGGCACAGATACGCAGTATTTT. It is translated as CASSLRLGTDTQYF.

This clonotype was recorded at least ten times. The CDR3 spells CASSWDSWETQYF. CDR3 nucleotides: TGTGCCAGCAGTTGGGACTCCTGGGAGACCCAGTACTTC. The V call is TRBV6-2 or TRBV6-3, the J call TRBJ2-5; TRBD2 is a possible D gene (6 bases). CDR3 length equals 13 residues. Germline loops: CDR1 MNHEY, CDR2 SVGEGT. Trimming stripped 4 bases from V and 5 bases from J, with 11 bases between.

This clonotype was seen many times. V is TRBV5-1 and J is TRBJ2-7; TRBD1 aligns across 9 bases. From germline, CDR1 is SGHRS and CDR2 YFSETQ. Losses at the gene ends were 4 bases for V and 2 bases for J; bases not matched to a gene: 4. CDR3 length equals 14 residues. CDR3: CASSTRTGAYEQYF. As DNA, the CDR3 is TGCGCCAGCAGCACCAGGACAGGGGCCTACGAGCAGTACTTC.

The chain links TRBV29-1 to TRBJ1-2; a possible D gene is TRBD1 (6 bases). CDR3 length: 14 amino acids. V was trimmed by 4 bases and J by 4 bases, leaving 16 bases between them. Germline V gene lookup returns CDR1 SQVTM and CDR2 ANQGSEA. CDR3 sequence: CSVAGTQFSYGYTF. As DNA, the CDR3 is TGCAGCGTTGCCGGGACACAGTTTTCCTATGGCTACACCTTC.

On this clonotype itself: The junction shows a germline mismatch at one end, possibly a read error. The chain employs TRBV19 and TRBJ1-2; D not resolved. This CDR3 has 11 amino acids. CDR1 LNHDA and CDR2 SQIVND come from the germline V gene (reference sequence). The CDR3: CASGLSYDYTF. CDR3 nucleotides: TGTGCCAGTGGGCTTAGCTATGACTACACCTTC.

Many counts were recorded for this clonotype. This chain links TRBV2 with TRBJ2-2; TRBD1 matches at 9 bases. The CDR3 sequence is 14 residues long. The germline CDR1 and CDR2 sequences are SNHLY and FYNNEI. Trimming cost V 7 bases and J 4 bases; bases outside gene matches: 4. CDR3 DNA: TGTGCCAGCATGGGACAGGGCATCACCGGGGAGCTGTTTTTT. It specifies CASMGQGITGELFF.

This clonotype has at least ten counts. A single base separates this from a much larger clone, so it may be a read error. This chain connects TRBV20-1 to TRBJ1-2, with 7 positions matching TRBD1. The CDR3 has 17 residues. V shed 4 bases and J 6 bases; nucleotides not matched to a gene: 20. The germline gives CDR1 DFQATT, CDR2 SNEGSKA (reference sequence). In DNA, the CDR3 is TGCAGTGCTATGTCCGGGAGACAGGGAGCTGGGGCGGATGGCTACACCTTC. This translates into CSAMSGRQGAGADGYTF.

Comment on this clonotype: The limits of the CDR3 on the DNA are not certain, so only TCRdb's listed CDR3 is given. The gene calls are TRBV7-9 and TRBJ2-7. The germline V gene has CDR1 SEHNR and CDR2 FQNEAQ (reference sequence). The CDR3 is 22 residues long, counting both termini. CDR3 protein: CASSFYICSARDLTRNSYEQYF.

This clonotype was detected ten times or more. The chain uses TRBV5-8 and TRBJ2-5; D not certain. The CDR3 totals 15 residues. Trimming took off 0 bases at V and 2 bases at J, with 11 bases between the two ends. Per germline, CDR1 SGHTS and CDR2 YDEGEE. The CDR3 protein is CASSLGNRDQETQYF. Written as DNA, the CDR3 is TGTGCCAGCAGCTTGGGAAACAGAGATCAAGAGACCCAGTACTTC.

The chain carries TRBV20-1 and TRBJ2-1; TRBD2 aligns across 8 bases. Unmatched junction bases numbered 15, after V lost 1 base and J lost 7 bases. The CDR3 covers 17 residues. In germline, CDR1 is DFQATT, CDR2 SNEGSKA (reference sequence). The CDR3 is CSARAGLGRALGNEQFF. The CDR3 bases are TGCAGTGCTAGAGCGGGTCTCGGGAGGGCCTTAGGTAATGAGCAGTTCTTC.

This clonotype showed up many times. V usage is TRBV3-1 and J usage is TRBJ1-5; perhaps TRBD1 as D (6 bases). The CDR3 extends over 18 amino acids. V was pared by 1 base and J by 1 base, with 17 bases between. Germline V gene data show CDR1 as LGHDT and CDR2 as YNNKEL (reference sequence). CDR3 in amino acids: CASSQGRGGVGSNQPQHF. DNA for the CDR3: TGTGCCAGCAGCCAAGGAAGGGGGGGGGTCGGCAGCAATCAGCCCCAGCATTTT.

This clonotype has ten or more counts. The chain joins TRBV7-2 to TRBJ2-7; D unclear. The CDR3 has 14 residues. V lost 2 bases and J lost 7, with 15 bases in between. CDR1 SGHTA and CDR2 FQGNSA come from the germline V gene. The CDR3 loop is CASSLHGRSEEQYF. The CDR3 coding sequence is TGTGCCAGCAGCTTACATGGCCGGAGTGAAGAGCAGTACTTC.

This clonotype was seen repeatedly, ten times or more. In nucleotides, the CDR3 is TGTGCCAGCAGTTTTTTTCTAGAAGTAACCGGGGAGCTGTTTTTT. This encodes CASSFFLEVTGELFF. The chain joins TRBV12-3 or TRBV12-4 to TRBJ2-2; D is undetermined. This CDR3 is built from 15 residues. Trimming shortened V by 3 bases and J by 5 bases, and 13 bases separated the two germline ends.

Ten or more counts support this clonotype. The chain joins TRBV20-1 to TRBJ1-5, with 7 bases lining up with TRBD1. CDR1 and CDR2 (germline): DFQATT, SNEGSKA (reference sequence). The J segment lost 3 bases and the V segment lost 1 base, leaving 9 bases of the junction unmatched. The CDR3 loop spans 16 amino acids. The CDR3 DNA is TGCAGTGCTAGAGCCCCGGGGGACAGATACAATCAGCCCCAGCATTTT. Its protein product is CSARAPGDRYNQPQHF.

This clonotype was seen ten or more times. This chain links TRBV10-2 with TRBJ2-7, with TRBD1 matching over 9 bases. The junction had 7 bases not matched to a gene; V was cut back by 6 bases and J by 4 bases. CDR1 is WSHSY, CDR2 SAAADI, per germline. The CDR3 runs to 14 residues. CDR3 bases: TGCGCCAGCAGCCATCCGGGACAGGGTTACGAGCAGTACTTC. The encoded protein is CASSHPGQGYEQYF.

Many counts were recorded for this clonotype. The genes are TRBV12-3 or TRBV12-4 and TRBJ2-3; 9 nucleotides align to TRBD1. The CDR3 runs to 16 residues. V lost 4 bases to trimming and J lost 2 bases; unmatched junction nucleotides: 7. The CDR3 coding sequence is TGTGCCAGCAGTTCGGCCGGGACAGGGAACACAGATACGCAGTATTTT. It codes for CASSSAGTGNTDTQYF.

This clonotype showed up many times. The chain couples TRBV7-8 to TRBJ1-5, with a tentative D call TRBD1 (6 bases). The CDR3 covers 16 residues. Trimming took off 1 base at V and 4 bases at J, with 14 bases between the two ends. Germline values: CDR1 SGHVS, CDR2 FQNEAQ. CDR3 nucleotides: TGTGCCAGCAGCTTAGAGGGAAGACAGGCGAATCAGCCCCAGCATTTT. This gives the protein CASSLEGRQANQPQHF.

This clonotype was detected many times. The chain carries TRBV28 and TRBJ2-7, with TRBD2 identical over 11 bases. The length of the CDR3 is 15 residues. CDR1 and CDR2 (germline): MDHEN, SYDVKM. V trimming: 6 bases; J trimming: 2 bases; junction bases outside the gene matches: 6. CDR3: CASRTTSGVAYEQYF. The CDR3 DNA follows: TGTGCCAGCAGGACGACTAGCGGGGTTGCCTACGAGCAGTACTTC.

The V and J genes are TRBV7-2 and TRBJ2-7; possibly TRBD2 for D (6 bases). V shed 8 bases and J shed 8 bases, with 22 bases lying between them. The CDR3 extends over 14 amino acids. The germline V gene has CDR1 SGHTA and CDR2 FQGNSA. The DNA of the CDR3 is TGTGCCAGCGGGCAACTAGCAGGAGAGTTTAAGCAGTACTTC. It is translated as CASGQLAGEFKQYF. Full variable domain (rest looked up from reference TRBV7-2 and TRBJ2-7): GAGVSQSPSNKVTEKGKDVELRCDPISGHTALYWYRQSLGQGLEFLIYFQGNSAPDKSGLPSDRFSAERTGGSVSTLTIQRTQQEDSAVYLCASGQLAGEFKQYFGPGTRLTVT.